Given below is one T cell receptor (beta chain) in context. The antigen remains undetermined. Quantitative 5'-RACE with molecular barcodes was used to make the TCR beta libraries. TCRdb used MiXCR to reprocess the 5' RACE reads, holding one entry per CDR3 protein. The sample consists of a few hundred thousand distinct CDR3 sequences, roughly 8% of them appearing once. The data derive from a study of CD8 T cells in ankylosing spondylitis. Study-wide results and caveats: Peripheral blood samples showed relatively rare disease-linked clones, and these clones were CD8+. Past studies reported some motif variants in reactive arthritis synovial fluid and blood. The study identified a TCR beta motif of seven or eight highly homologous variants that appeared characteristic of ankylosing spondylitis blood. There was reportedly significant enrichment of clones that were disease-linked in matched ankylosing spondylitis synovial fluid.

This CDR3 comprises 18 residues. The V gene end was trimmed by 4 bases and the J gene end by 0 bases; junction bases not matched to a gene: 7. Germline CDR1 reads SGHRS; CDR2 reads YFSETQ. The chain couples TRBV5-1 to TRBJ2-3; 14 bases map to TRBD2. The sequence derives from a male donor with ankylosing spondylitis. The source material was blood, either unsorted or a sorted T cell fraction (not recorded which). The DNA for the CDR3 is TGCGCCAGCAGCGTAGGGACTAGCGGGAGTAAGAGCACAGATACGCAGTATTTT. It translates to CASSVGTSGSKSTDTQYF.